This T cell receptor beta chain emerged from a study of blood T cell repertoires in COVID-19. Across the whole study: Sources were T cells, B-cell-depleted T cells, or PBMCs; the material itself was cDNA or gDNA.

The junction had 6 bases not matched to a gene; V was cut back by 3 bases and J by 4 bases. This CDR3 has 16 residues. Germline V CDR1 and CDR2: SGHTA, FQGNSA. Original data processing: Researchers report that nucleated cell counts were estimated from reference gene primer amplification. The protocol was immunoSEQ multiplex PCR, while the TCRdb copy is restricted to in-frame clones and leaves out a portion. The DNA gave D and trimming, while V, J and clone size come from that table. Of about 240,000 clones in the sample, about four fifths are singletons; the top ten hold approximately 10%. The sequenced sample consisted of peripheral blood. This sequence joins TRBV7-2 and TRBJ2-2; the match to TRBD2 covers 9 bases. The receptor was isolated from an elderly woman with acute or convalescent COVID-19. The DNA of the CDR3 is TGTGCCAGCAGCTTGCGGGGGGGCCGTATCACCGGGGAGCTGTTTTTT. Protein sequence: CASSLRGGRITGELFF.